This TCR beta chain was sequenced for a study of cytomegalovirus exposure and HLA in healthy donors. CDR3 size: 15 residues. Germline V gene sequence: CDR1 SGHDT, CDR2 YYEEEE. V was cut by 3 bases and J by 10 bases, with 17 bases left in between. PCR involved 60 Vbeta and 13 Jbeta primers. Libraries were prepared by immunoSEQ multiplex PCR; TCRdb keeps only in-frame clonotypes and omits some of them. The table has 180,000 or so clones, nearly 80% seen once. V usage is TRBV5-6 and J usage is TRBJ1-6; D may be TRBD1 (6 bases). The clonotype originates from a middle-aged man in good health and CMV-seropositive. The sequencing sample was made of PBMCs. In DNA form, the CDR3 reads TGTGCCAGCAGCTATGGGGAGGGGGTGAGCTCACCCCTCCACTTT. As protein: CASSYGEGVSSPLHF.